This is a list of T cell receptor beta chains from one sample in a study of T cells in Graves' hyperthyroidism and ophthalmopathy. Via MiXCR, TCRdb re-called the multiplex PCR reads, giving one row per CDR3 protein. Among 540,000 or so distinct CDR3 sequences listed, around 14% were seen once. Input material: blood. The receptors originated from a woman aged 25 to 39 with Graves' hyperthyroidism. Both conserved end residues are part of each CDR3. D genes are given only for firm matches. Size is omitted from some rows. Given values are once, few, many or a class for expanded clones.

clone size: .; V gene: TRBV28; D gene: .; J gene: TRBJ1-1; CDR3 protein: CASSFNTEALF; CDR3 DNA: TGTGCCAGCAGTTTCAACACTGAAGCTCTCTTT
clone size: few; V gene: TRBV6-1; D gene: TRBD2; J gene: TRBJ2-3; CDR3 protein: CASSTTSASTDTQYF; CDR3 DNA: TGTGCCAGCAGTACCACTAGCGCAAGCACAGATACGCAGTATTTT
clone size: many; V gene: TRBV6-2/TRBV6-3; D gene: .; J gene: TRBJ2-3; CDR3 protein: CASSYWRGNTDTQYF; CDR3 DNA: TGTGCCAGCAGTTACTGGCGGGGAAACACAGATACGCAGTATTTT
clone size: many; V gene: TRBV20-1; D gene: TRBD2; J gene: TRBJ2-1; CDR3 protein: CSARESGRANEQFF; CDR3 DNA: TGCAGTGCTAGAGAAAGCGGGAGGGCCAATGAGCAGTTCTTC
clone size: .; V gene: TRBV19; D gene: .; J gene: TRBJ2-7; CDR3 protein: CASSIVGQGEGDEQYF; CDR3 DNA: TGTGCCAGTAGTATAGTAGGGCAGGGCGAAGGTGACGAGCAGTACTTC
clone size: many; V gene: TRBV11-3; D gene: .; J gene: TRBJ2-1; CDR3 protein: CASSLGGALYNEQFF; CDR3 DNA: TGTGCCAGCAGCTTGGGTGGGGCGCTTTACAATGAGCAGTTCTTC
clone size: few; V gene: TRBV19; D gene: TRBD2; J gene: TRBJ2-1; CDR3 protein: CASSIGTSFEQFF; CDR3 DNA: TGTGCCAGTAGTATAGGGACTAGCTTTGAGCAGTTCTTC
clone size: .; V gene: TRBV3-1; D gene: TRBD2; J gene: TRBJ2-7; CDR3 protein: CASSATSGATYEQYF; CDR3 DNA: TGTGCCAGCAGCGCAACTAGCGGGGCAACCTACGAGCAGTACTTC
clone size: many; V gene: TRBV30; D gene: .; J gene: TRBJ1-1; CDR3 protein: CAWSARSGTTEAFF; CDR3 DNA: TGTGCCTGGAGTGCAAGGTCCGGTACCACTGAAGCTTTCTTT
clone size: .; V gene: TRBV29-1; D gene: .; J gene: TRBJ2-2; CDR3 protein: CSVDQGNTGELFF; CDR3 DNA: TGCAGCGTTGATCAGGGGAACACCGGGGAGCTGTTTTTT
clone size: many; V gene: TRBV11-3; D gene: .; J gene: TRBJ2-1; CDR3 protein: CASSPRAGNAYNEQFF; CDR3 DNA: TGTGCCAGCAGCCCCAGGGCCGGAAACGCCTACAATGAGCAGTTCTTC
clone size: many; V gene: TRBV7-9; D gene: .; J gene: TRBJ2-3; CDR3 protein: CASSWLSTDTQYF; CDR3 DNA: TGTGCCAGCAGCTGGCTAAGCACAGATACGCAGTATTTT
clone size: many; V gene: TRBV7-2; D gene: .; J gene: TRBJ1-1; CDR3 protein: CASSRYTTGEAFF; CDR3 DNA: TGTGCCAGCAGCCGATATACGACGGGTGAAGCTTTCTTT
clone size: many; V gene: TRBV5-1; D gene: .; J gene: TRBJ2-7; CDR3 protein: CASTLTGNEQYF; CDR3 DNA: TGCGCCAGCACCTTGACGGGGAACGAGCAGTACTTC
clone size: .; V gene: TRBV7-9; D gene: .; J gene: TRBJ1-5; CDR3 protein: CASSTGRLDQPQHF; CDR3 DNA: TGTGCCAGCAGCACGGGGCGATTGGATCAGCCCCAGCATTTT